The 22 T cell receptor beta chains given below trace back to one sample, sequenced in a study of CD8 T cells in ankylosing spondylitis. TCRdb independently ran MiXCR on the 5' RACE reads; one entry per CDR3 protein. The profile shows approximately 140,000 distinct CDR3 sequences, about 8% of them singletons. Sequencing input: synovial fluid, either unsorted or a sorted T cell fraction (not recorded which). Source of these receptors: a male donor with ankylosing spondylitis.

This clonotype was detected many times. The genes are TRBV7-2 and TRBJ2-1; D gene ambiguous. Germline assignment: CDR1 SGHTA and CDR2 FQGNSA. Trimming pared 1 base from V and 8 bases from J, leaving 15 bases between. The CDR3 contains 15 residues. In nucleotides, the CDR3 is TGTGCCAGCAGCTTAGAGACCGGCGTAAGCGATGAGCAGTTCTTC. Translating gives CASSLETGVSDEQFF.

This clonotype was recorded at least ten times. The chain joins TRBV20-1 to TRBJ1-1, with unresolved D. V was trimmed by 0 bases and J by 1 base, leaving 6 bases between them. This CDR3 has 13 residues. Germline V gene data show CDR1 as DFQATT and CDR2 as SNEGSKA (reference sequence). CDR3 nucleotide sequence: TGCAGTGCTAGAGAGGACGGGAACACTGAAGCTTTCTTT. It codes for CSAREDGNTEAFF.

This clonotype was counted many times. A much larger clone lies one base from this, so it may be a read error. The chain is built from TRBV28 and TRBJ1-2, with D perhaps TRBD1 (5 bases). V was cut by 4 bases and J by 3 bases, with 9 bases left in between. Germline V gene sequence: CDR1 MDHEN, CDR2 SYDVKM. This CDR3 has 13 amino acids. CDR3 residues: CASSWGRDYGYTF. In DNA, the CDR3 is TGTGCCAGCAGTTGGGGCAGGGACTATGGCTACACCTTC.

Only a few counts were recorded for this clonotype. This chain connects TRBV7-9 to TRBJ1-4; 7 nucleotides align to TRBD1. CDR1 is SEHNR, CDR2 FQNEAQ, per germline (reference sequence). V trimming: 5 bases; J trimming: 10 bases; junction bases outside the gene matches: 10. This CDR3 is built from 14 residues. The CDR3 reads CASSVRGGRTKLFF. The CDR3 coding sequence is TGTGCCAGCAGCGTTAGAGGGGGCAGGACAAAACTGTTTTTT.

A few counts support this clonotype. The V call is TRBV7-2, the J call TRBJ2-3, with 7 positions matching TRBD2. CDR3 length: 14 residues. Germline CDR1 is SGHTA and CDR2 is FQGNSA. Trimming removed 6 bases from V and 3 bases from J; junction bases left unmatched: 6. CDR3 sequence: CASRPGRGTDTQYF. As DNA, the CDR3 is TGTGCCAGCAGACCGGGGAGGGGAACAGATACGCAGTATTTT.

The genes are TRBV11-2 and TRBJ1-2, with TRBD1 matching over 7 bases. The CDR3 runs 15 residues. Trimming took 5 bases from V and 8 from J; bases not matched to a gene: 14. The V gene's germline CDR1 is SGHAT and CDR2 FQNNGV. CDR3 sequence (DNA): TGTGCCAGCAGCCTTAGCCGGGACAGTTCCTTCGGCTACACCTTC. Its protein is CASSLSRDSSFGYTF.

This clonotype appeared many times. This chain uses TRBV7-2 with TRBJ2-1; D call uncertain. The CDR3 loop spans 12 amino acids. V lost 1 base and J lost 8, with 6 bases in between. Germline V gene data show CDR1 as SGHTA and CDR2 as FQGNSA. CDR3 bases: TGTGCCAGCAGCTTAGTAGGACATGAGCAGTTCTTC. Translating gives CASSLVGHEQFF.

The chain joins TRBV28 to TRBJ2-7; 8 nucleotides align to TRBD1. The length of the CDR3 is 13 residues. Looked up from germline, CDR1 is MDHEN and CDR2 is SYDVKM. The trim removed 5 bases at V and 5 bases at J, leaving 5 bases unmatched. CDR3 sequence: CASSTGQGNEQYF. The CDR3, as DNA: TGTGCCAGCAGTACCGGACAGGGAAACGAGCAGTACTTC.

In this sample, this clonotype turned up a few times. The rearrangement joins TRBV20-1 to TRBJ2-7; D call uncertain. The germline V gene has CDR1 DFQATT and CDR2 SNEGSKA (reference sequence). The V end lost 4 bases, the J end lost 2 bases, and 15 bases lay between the germline ends. The CDR3 is made up of 14 amino acids. CDR3 bases: TGCAGTGCTATATTGGCTTCATACCCCTACGAGCAGTACTTC. The encoded protein is CSAILASYPYEQYF.

V usage is TRBV4-2 and J usage is TRBJ1-5; tentative D call: TRBD1 (6 bases). The CDR3 is 14 amino acids. V dropped 3 bases and J dropped 3 bases, with 9 bases sitting between them. The germline CDR1 and CDR2 sequences are LGHNA and YNFKEQ. This chain's CDR3 is CASSQRGVNQPQHF. CDR3 sequence (DNA): TGTGCCAGCAGCCAGAGGGGGGTCAATCAGCCCCAGCATTTT.

This clonotype was counted between two and nine times. The rearrangement links TRBV20-1 to TRBJ2-2; 8 bases are a match to TRBD1. Per germline, CDR1 DFQATT and CDR2 SNEGSKA (reference sequence). J lost 1 base, V lost 5 bases, and 9 bases had no gene match. The CDR3 runs 16 residues. This CDR3 is CSASGQAALNTGELFF. DNA of the CDR3: TGCAGTGCTTCGGGACAGGCCGCTCTGAACACCGGGGAGCTGTTTTTT.

This clonotype was seen a single time. The germline gene is not matched at one end of the junction; a read error may be the cause. V and J are TRBV7-3 and TRBJ2-2; D is tentatively TRBD1 or TRBD2 (6 bases each). This CDR3 spans 15 amino acids. The germline V gene has CDR1 SGHTA and CDR2 FQGTGA. CDR3 bases: TGTGCCGGCAGCTTAAGGGGGGCGCTTAACGGGGAGCTGTTTTTT. It specifies CAGSLRGALNGELFF.

The chain uses TRBV9 and TRBJ2-3; 9 bases line up with TRBD2. The CDR3 loop spans 14 amino acids. Germline V lookup: CDR1 SGDLS, CDR2 YYNGEE. V was pared by 2 bases and J by 5 bases, with 3 bases of the junction left unmatched. CDR3 DNA: TGTGCCAGCAGCGTGGGACTAGCAGTAGATACGCAGTATTTT. It encodes CASSVGLAVDTQYF.

This clonotype was counted many times. The gene calls are TRBV6-2 or TRBV6-3 and TRBJ1-5, with TRBD1 identical over 10 bases. Trimming removed 5 bases from V and 6 bases from J; junction bases left unmatched: 10. There are 16 residues in the CDR3. Germline lookup yields CDR1 MNHEY and CDR2 SVGEGT. Written as DNA, the CDR3 is TGTGCCAGCAGTGTACGACAGGGGGCGCTTCTTCAGCCCCAGCATTTT. As protein: CASSVRQGALLQPQHF.

This clonotype was seen repeatedly, ten times or more. The chain is built from TRBV5-4 and TRBJ2-3, with D possibly matching TRBD1 (5 bases). In germline, CDR1 is SGHNT, CDR2 YYREEE (reference sequence). The CDR3 is 16 residues long. Trimming took 0 bases from V and 2 from J, leaving 13 bases between them. The CDR3 nucleotides read TGTGCCAGCAGCTTGGCGGTACAGGTTACCACAGATACGCAGTATTTT. This gives the protein CASSLAVQVTTDTQYF. The whole variable domain, remainder taken from reference TRBV5-4 and TRBJ2-3, is ETGVTQSPTHLIKTRGQQVTLRCSSQSGHNTVSWYQQALGQGPQFIFQYYREEENGRGNFPPRFSGLQFPNYSSELNVNALELDDSALYLCASSLAVQVTTDTQYFGPGTRLTVL.

This clonotype was seen more than once but under ten times. The chain recombines TRBV29-1 with TRBJ2-2; a possible D gene is TRBD1 (6 bases). This CDR3 is 12 amino acids long. CDR1 and CDR2 from the germline V gene are SQVTM and ANQGSEA. V lost 6 bases to trimming and J lost 3 bases, with 8 bases between them. CDR3 in DNA: TGCAGCGTGCGGACAGACACCGGGGAGCTGTTTTTT. Translating it yields CSVRTDTGELFF.

This clonotype showed up just a few times. The chain joins TRBV9 to TRBJ2-7, with 8 bases aligning to TRBD2. Germline lookup yields CDR1 SGDLS and CDR2 YYNGEE. The CDR3 is made up of 16 amino acids. Trimming took 4 bases from V and 1 from J; bases not matched to a gene: 10. Written as DNA, the CDR3 is TGTGCCAGCAGCAAAGGGTCCGCTAGCGGGTCCTACGAGCAGTACTTC. Amino acid sequence: CASSKGSASGSYEQYF.

In its sample, this clonotype was seen many times. The chain uses TRBV29-1 and TRBJ2-5; the match to TRBD2 covers 9 bases. The CDR3 length is 13 residues. The trim removed 6 bases at V and 1 base at J, leaving 3 bases unmatched. The germline V gene encodes CDR1 SQVTM and CDR2 ANQGSEA. CDR3 residues: CSVAGGLQETQYF. In nucleotides, the CDR3 is TGCAGCGTAGCGGGAGGCCTCCAAGAGACCCAGTACTTC.

This clonotype was seen ten or more times. This chain links TRBV28 with TRBJ2-2; the D is unclear. The CDR3 runs to 11 residues. Trimming removed 2 bases from V and 6 bases from J, with 1 base in between. CDR1 and CDR2 from the germline V gene are MDHEN and SYDVKM. This CDR3 is CASSLPGELFF. The CDR3 DNA reads TGTGCCAGCAGTTTACCCGGGGAGCTGTTTTTT. The full variable domain, rest sourced from reference TRBV28 and TRBJ2-2, is DVKVTQSSRYLVKRTGEKVFLECVQDMDHENMFWYRQDPGLGLRLIYFSYDVKMKEKGDIPEGYSVSREKKERFSLILESASTNQTSMYLCASSLPGELFFGEGSRLTVL.

This clonotype was recorded many times. The chain recombines TRBV12-3 or TRBV12-4 with TRBJ2-1, with 9 bases that match TRBD2. The CDR3 is 16 residues long. V gave up 5 bases and J gave up 2 bases; unmatched junction bases: 7. CDR3 sequence: CASSQSAGGAYNEQFF. The CDR3 bases are TGTGCCAGCAGTCAATCAGCGGGAGGCGCCTACAATGAGCAGTTCTTC.

Ten or more counts support this clonotype. This chain uses TRBV27 with TRBJ2-3; a possible D gene is TRBD2 (5 bases). The V and J ends lost 5 bases and 7 bases respectively, with 16 bases between them. The CDR3 covers 14 residues. CDR1 and CDR2 from the germline V gene are MNHEY and SMNVEV (reference sequence). This CDR3 reads CASSPRALGNTQYF. The CDR3 DNA sequence: TGTGCCAGCAGTCCGCGGGCCCTGGGGAATACGCAGTATTTT.

This clonotype came up a few times. This sequence joins TRBV5-5 and TRBJ2-5; D is perhaps TRBD2 (5 bases). The V gene lost 6 bases and the J gene lost 1 base, with 16 bases spanning the gap. From germline, CDR1 is SGHKS and CDR2 YYEKEE (reference sequence). The CDR3 extends over 15 amino acids. For the CDR3, the DNA is TGTGCCAGCACCAAGACTCTAGCAGTCCAAGAGACCCAGTACTTC. This codes for CASTKTLAVQETQYF.